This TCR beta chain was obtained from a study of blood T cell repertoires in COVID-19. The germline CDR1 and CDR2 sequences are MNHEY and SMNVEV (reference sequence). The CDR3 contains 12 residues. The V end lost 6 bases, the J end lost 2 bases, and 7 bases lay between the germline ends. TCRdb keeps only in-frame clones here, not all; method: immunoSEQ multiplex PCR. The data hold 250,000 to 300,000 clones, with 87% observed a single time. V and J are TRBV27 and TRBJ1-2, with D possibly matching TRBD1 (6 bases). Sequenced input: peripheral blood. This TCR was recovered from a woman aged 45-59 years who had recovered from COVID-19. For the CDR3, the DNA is TGTGCCAGCAGGAGGGGGAACTATGGCTACACCTTC. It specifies CASRRGNYGYTF.